This T cell receptor beta chain was captured by sequencing in a study of identical twins. Study findings and constraints: Insertions were fewer in abundant cord blood beta clonotypes, whereas memory repertoires showed none of this pattern.

V gave up 6 bases and J gave up 4 bases, with 15 bases separating them. Per the germline V gene, CDR1 is SGHRS and CDR2 is YFSETQ. CDR3 length: 14 residues. Turning to this clonotype: What it binds is unknown.

Each CDR3 protein is one row after TCRdb ran MiXCR on the 5' RACE reads. This table has some 630,000 distinct CDR3 sequences, roughly 7.2% appearing once. The sample was also reused in another study, on yellow fever vaccine responses in identical twins.

Sequenced material: PBMCs. This sequence originates from a woman between 18 and 30 years old in good health. This chain uses TRBV5-1 with TRBJ2-3; possible D gene TRBD2, 7 bases. In nucleotides, the CDR3 is TGCGCCAGCACCCTGGGGGGGCAGGCAGATACGCAGTATTTT. Protein: CASTLGGQADTQYF.